Presented here are 26 T cell receptor beta chains from one specimen sequenced in a study of cytomegalovirus exposure and HLA in healthy donors. Primers for the PCR totalled 60 Vbeta and 13 Jbeta. Some clones are missing from TCRdb's copy, which holds only in-frame ones; the method was immunoSEQ multiplex PCR. Among 100,000 to 150,000 clones listed, almost 85% were seen once. Source material: PBMCs. These receptors all stem from a boy aged 2 to 9 in good health and CMV-seronegative.

J is TRBJ2-1 and V is TRBV27, with 9 bases lining up with TRBD1. V was pared by 4 bases and J by 1 base, with 8 bases of the junction left unmatched. This CDR3 comprises 17 residues. The V gene's germline CDR1 is MNHEY and CDR2 SMNVEV (reference sequence). Here the CDR3 DNA reads TGTGCCAGCAGTTCCCCCTACAGGGGGCAATCCTACAATGAGCAGTTCTTC. Amino acid sequence: CASSSPYRGQSYNEQFF.

This chain joins TRBV9 and TRBJ2-3, with 7 bases that match TRBD2. CDR1 SGDLS and CDR2 YYNGEE come from the germline V gene. V shed 4 bases and J 2 bases; nucleotides not matched to a gene: 7. The CDR3 has 15 residues. The CDR3 region is CASSPPGGSTDTQYF. DNA for the CDR3: TGTGCCAGCAGCCCCCCGGGGGGTTCCACAGATACGCAGTATTTT.

J is TRBJ2-2 and V is TRBV18; 9 positions match TRBD1. Looked up from germline, CDR1 is KGHSH and CDR2 is LQKENI. Trimming took 2 bases from V and 6 from J; bases not matched to a gene: 7. This CDR3 is 16 amino acids long. The CDR3 loop is CASSPGTGKKAGELFF. The CDR3, as DNA: TGTGCCAGCTCACCAGGGACAGGGAAAAAGGCCGGGGAGCTGTTTTTT.

The rearrangement joins TRBV19 to TRBJ2-7; 8 bases align to TRBD2. The germline gives CDR1 LNHDA, CDR2 SQIVND (reference sequence). Trimming removed 5 bases from V and 2 bases from J; junction bases left unmatched: 8. The CDR3 contains 15 residues. This chain's CDR3 is CASSPREGGPYEQYF. The CDR3 DNA follows: TGTGCCAGTAGTCCCCGGGAGGGAGGCCCCTACGAGCAGTACTTC.

V and J are TRBV19 and TRBJ1-4, with D possibly TRBD1 on 5 matching bases. Trimming took off 3 bases at V and 6 bases at J, with 14 bases between the two ends. The CDR3 is 15 residues long. Germline assignment: CDR1 LNHDA and CDR2 SQIVND (reference sequence). The CDR3 is CASSISGEGYEKLFF. The CDR3 bases are TGTGCCAGTAGTATTTCGGGGGAGGGGTATGAAAAACTGTTTTTT.

This clone was observed a few times. The chain couples TRBV19 to TRBJ2-1, with TRBD2 identical over 7 bases. Per germline, CDR1 LNHDA and CDR2 SQIVND (reference sequence). The CDR3 length is 15 residues. V was pared by 2 bases and J by 2 bases, with 3 bases of the junction left unmatched. The DNA for the CDR3 is TGTGCCAGTAGTATACGGGGGGAGACCTACAATGAGCAGTTCTTC. This encodes CASSIRGETYNEQFF.

This sequence joins TRBV7-9 and TRBJ1-1; D may be TRBD1 (6 bases). Between the trimmed V and J ends, which lost 2 bases and 6 bases, there was a span of 16 bases. The CDR3 covers 15 residues. The germline gives CDR1 SEHNR, CDR2 FQNEAQ (reference sequence). CDR3 DNA: TGTGCCAGCAGCTTATCCACAGGGTGGTCCTCTGAAGCTTTCTTT. Its translation is CASSLSTGWSSEAFF.

The V and J genes are TRBV11-3 and TRBJ1-2; the D gene is possibly TRBD1 (5 bases). Trimming removed 5 bases at V and 7 bases at J, with 14 bases between. This CDR3 is 13 amino acids long. Germline assignment: CDR1 SGHNT and CDR2 YENEEA. This CDR3 is CASSLRGGSGYTF. The CDR3 bases are TGTGCCAGCAGCCTGCGGGGGGGGTCTGGCTACACCTTC.

V is TRBV28 and J is TRBJ1-3, with D possibly matching TRBD1 (5 bases). This CDR3 region has 15 residues. In germline, CDR1 is MDHEN, CDR2 SYDVKM. V gave up 3 bases and J gave up 1 base, with 10 bases separating them. The chain's CDR3 is CASSLGGASGNTIYF. The CDR3 DNA reads TGTGCCAGCAGTTTGGGAGGGGCGTCTGGAAACACCATATATTTT.

This clone was picked up a small number of times. This rearrangement joins TRBV2 to TRBJ2-6, with 11 bases that match TRBD2. The length of the CDR3 is 17 residues. With V trimmed by 6 bases and J by 4 bases, 8 bases remained unmatched. Germline V gene sequence: CDR1 SNHLY, CDR2 FYNNEI. The CDR3 DNA reads TGTGCCAGCAGGGCTAGCGGGGGGAGCCCAGGGGCCAACGTCCTGACTTTC. Translation: CASRASGGSPGANVLTF.

Written as DNA, the CDR3 is TGTGCCAGCAGTTACTTAAGTTCTCCGGGGACCGGGGAGCTGTTTTTT. Amino acids: CASSYLSSPGTGELFF. The chain joins TRBV6-6 to TRBJ2-2; possible D gene TRBD2, 5 bases. CDR1 MNHNY and CDR2 SVGAGI come from the germline V gene (reference sequence). V was shortened by 1 base and J by 5 bases, with 14 bases between the two germline ends. CDR3 length equals 16 residues.

This clone appeared a few times. The J gene is TRBJ1-3, the V gene TRBV9, with 7 bases that match TRBD1. V gave up 3 bases and J gave up 7 bases; unmatched junction bases: 13. The CDR3 covers 16 residues. Germline values: CDR1 SGDLS, CDR2 YYNGEE. This CDR3 is CASSDQPDRVGNTIYF. The CDR3 coding sequence is TGTGCCAGCAGCGACCAACCCGACAGGGTGGGGAACACCATATATTTT.

The rearrangement uses TRBV5-6 and TRBJ1-1; D may be TRBD1 (6 bases). This CDR3 has 15 amino acids. The V gene's germline CDR1 is SGHDT and CDR2 YYEEEE. Trimming cost V 2 bases and J 1 base, with 12 bases left between them. The CDR3 reads CASSFDPGANTEAFF. The CDR3 DNA reads as TGTGCCAGCAGCTTCGATCCAGGGGCGAACACTGAAGCTTTCTTT.

The rearrangement uses TRBV28 and TRBJ2-3; D possibly corresponds to TRBD1 (8 bases). Trimming left V 4 bases short and J 3 bases short, with 17 bases between. Germline V gene sequence: CDR1 MDHEN, CDR2 SYDVKM. This CDR3 contains 16 residues. DNA of the CDR3: TGTGCCAGCAGTTCCCCAGGGGGCGGGGGAACAGATACGCAGTATTTT. Protein: CASSSPGGGGTDTQYF.

The chain is built from TRBV27 and TRBJ1-2, with D perhaps matching TRBD1 (5 bases). CDR1 MNHEY and CDR2 SMNVEV come from the germline V gene (reference sequence). V lost 4 bases to trimming and J lost 8 bases, with 14 bases between them. CDR3 length equals 13 residues. The CDR3 spells CASSYSGVQGYTF. DNA of the CDR3: TGTGCCAGCAGTTACTCGGGGGTACAGGGCTACACCTTC.

The rearrangement links TRBV6-1 to TRBJ1-2, with 9 bases fitting TRBD1. Germline V gene lookup returns CDR1 MNHNS and CDR2 SASEGT. The CDR3 has 16 amino acids. V gave up 1 base and J gave up 5 bases; unmatched junction bases: 8. CDR3 bases: TGTGCCAGCAGTGAAGAGGGACAGGGAATTGGGTATGGCTACACCTTC. As protein: CASSEEGQGIGYGYTF.

This rearrangement joins TRBV11-2 to TRBJ1-1, with 7 bases that match TRBD1. The CDR3 sequence is 14 residues long. V dropped 5 bases and J dropped 4; count of bases not matched to a gene: 7. CDR1 and CDR2 (germline): SGHAT, FQNNGV. The CDR3 sequence is CASSIIQGSTEAFF. CDR3 in DNA: TGTGCCAGCAGCATAATACAGGGGAGCACTGAAGCTTTCTTT.

The chain employs TRBV27 and TRBJ2-1, with a tentative D call TRBD2 (5 bases). Between the trimmed V and J ends, which lost 7 bases and 5 bases, there was a span of 24 bases. CDR3 length: 17 residues. CDR1 MNHEY and CDR2 SMNVEV come from the germline V gene (reference sequence). CDR3 loop: CASKRTASALSNNEQFF. CDR3 sequence (DNA): TGTGCCAGCAAGCGGACGGCGTCCGCACTTTCCAACAATGAGCAGTTCTTC.

The chain uses TRBV19 and TRBJ1-2; 7 bases match TRBD1. The CDR3 spans 15 residues. Trimming took 5 bases from V and 2 from J; bases not matched to a gene: 8. Per the germline V gene, CDR1 is LNHDA and CDR2 is SQIVND (reference sequence). CDR3: CASSDGATGNYGYTF. CDR3 sequence (DNA): TGTGCCAGTAGTGATGGGGCGACAGGGAACTATGGCTACACCTTC.

The V call is TRBV27, the J call TRBJ1-2; TRBD1 might be the D (5 bases). This CDR3 spans 14 amino acids. Germline loops: CDR1 MNHEY, CDR2 SMNVEV (reference sequence). V gave up 4 bases and J gave up 10 bases, with 19 bases separating them. CDR3 in amino acids: CASSSRAGLSPYTF. In DNA form, the CDR3 reads TGTGCCAGCAGTTCCCGGGCAGGGTTGAGTCCCTACACCTTC.

The chain joins TRBV5-5 to TRBJ2-5; D is perhaps TRBD1 (7 bases). V was clipped by 0 bases and J by 4 bases, with 13 bases between them. This CDR3 has 15 amino acids. CDR1 and CDR2 from the germline V gene are SGHKS and YYEKEE (reference sequence). The CDR3 loop reads CASSLGSGGIETQYF. The CDR3, as DNA: TGTGCCAGCAGCTTGGGGTCAGGGGGGATAGAGACCCAGTACTTC.

The chain employs TRBV9 and TRBJ1-5; the D gene is possibly TRBD1 (5 bases). The germline V gene encodes CDR1 SGDLS and CDR2 YYNGEE. The length of the CDR3 is 16 residues. V was pared by 4 bases and J by 1 base, with 15 bases between. This chain's CDR3 is CASSPGEGISNQPQHF. The CDR3 bases are TGTGCCAGCAGCCCTGGGGAGGGGATAAGCAATCAGCCCCAGCATTTT.

The rearrangement uses TRBV6-6 and TRBJ1-4, with D hard to call. Germline V gene lookup returns CDR1 MNHNY and CDR2 SVGAGI (reference sequence). This CDR3 contains 13 residues. Deletions cut 0 bases from V and 6 bases from J, with 5 bases between. CDR3 protein: CASSYSGDEKLFF. CDR3 in DNA: TGTGCCAGCAGTTACTCCGGGGATGAAAAACTGTTTTTT.

Notes on this clone: A junction end diverges from the germline sequence, so it may reflect a read error. The chain links TRBV5-8 to TRBJ1-1; D is perhaps TRBD1 (5 bases). Per the germline V gene, CDR1 is SGHTS and CDR2 is YDEGEE. This CDR3 region has 13 residues. CDR3 amino acids: CAGSSPGDTEAFF. CDR3 nucleotide sequence: TGTGCCGGCAGCTCCCCGGGGGACACTGAAGCTTTCTTT.

This clone came up once. V usage is TRBV13 and J usage is TRBJ2-3, with no clear D. The V end was cut by 0 bases, the J end by 7 bases, with 11 bases between. CDR1 and CDR2 (germline): PRHDT, FYEKMQ (reference sequence). The CDR3 is 14 amino acids. The CDR3 bases are TGTGCCAGCAGCTTAGGCCCGGTATTATATACGCAGTATTTT. Amino acids: CASSLGPVLYTQYF.

The V call is TRBV25-1, the J call TRBJ1-2; D ambiguous. Trimming took 4 bases from V and 5 from J, leaving 17 bases between them. The germline gives CDR1 MGHDK, CDR2 SYGVNS. This CDR3 is built from 15 residues. The CDR3 DNA sequence: TGTGCCAGCAGTGGAGATTCGGAGCCGAGGTATGGCTACACCTTC. Translation gives CASSGDSEPRYGYTF.